This T cell receptor beta chain stems from a study of Graves' ophthalmopathy and Graves' hyperthyroidism. CDR1 is SGHVS, CDR2 FQNEAQ, per germline. Trimming took 2 bases from V and 3 from J, leaving 11 bases between them. The length of the CDR3 is 14 residues. General study points: Ophthalmopathy progression predictions by the model showed nearly 75% specificity and approximately 70% sensitivity.

This clonotype occurred many times. Its target is not known. From RNA, the CDR3 regions of TCR beta chains were amplified and sequenced. In the first round, RT-PCR was carried out with HTBI primers, and a multiplex PCR formed the second round. TCRdb re-called the multiplex PCR reads through MiXCR, storing one row per CDR3 protein. This table holds roughly 600,000 distinct CDR3 sequences, approximately 37% found once. Sequencing was done on a sample of peripheral blood or thyroid tissue (not recorded which). J is TRBJ2-7 and V is TRBV7-8; TRBD1 might be the D (6 bases). The source is an adult man with Graves' hyperthyroidism. The CDR3 DNA reads TGTGCCAGCAGCTTAATGGGGGCTAGCTACGAGCAGTACTTC. Translating gives CASSLMGASYEQYF.